The source of this T cell receptor beta chain is a study of blood T cell repertoires in COVID-19. Here immunoSEQ multiplex PCR was the method, and the copy in TCRdb shows in-frame clones only, minus some. Among roughly 70,000 clones, around 81% were seen once, and the ten largest hold under 6%. This CDR3 comprises 19 residues. Germline V lookup: CDR1 SGHDT, CDR2 YYEEEE. V lost 2 bases to trimming and J lost 4 bases; unmatched junction nucleotides: 17. The chain joins TRBV5-6 to TRBJ2-3; 9 bases map to TRBD1. Sequencing used peripheral blood. The receptor comes from a woman aged 55-75 years with acute or convalescent COVID-19. CDR3 in amino acids: CASSFPKINRDRVPDTQYF. The DNA of the CDR3 is TGTGCCAGCAGCTTTCCGAAAATCAACCGGGACAGGGTTCCAGATACGCAGTATTTT.